The 10 T cell receptor beta chains reported below all come from one sample, sequenced in a study of T cells in Graves' hyperthyroidism and ophthalmopathy. Regions amplified from RNA transcripts were the TCR beta CDR3 regions. Using the HTBI primer set, a first-round RT-PCR was run on the TCR CDR3. Using its own MiXCR run on the multiplex PCR reads, TCRdb lists one record per CDR3 protein. The table lists about 600,000 distinct CDR3 sequences, approximately 15% of them singletons, with 2.5% to 4% in the top ten. Sample: blood. The receptors originated from a woman between 35 and 50 years old with Graves' ophthalmopathy.

The chain is built from TRBV12-3 or TRBV12-4 and TRBJ1-5, with D possibly TRBD1 on 6 matching bases. V was pared by 5 bases and J by 7 bases, with 6 bases between. The CDR3 runs to 11 residues. The CDR3 sequence: CASSQGQPQHF. The CDR3 nucleotides read TGTGCCAGCAGTCAGGGGCAGCCCCAGCATTTT.

This clonotype appeared many times. J is TRBJ2-7 and V is TRBV2; weak D call: TRBD1 (6 bases). This CDR3 has 13 amino acids. The germline V gene encodes CDR1 SNHLY and CDR2 FYNNEI. Trimming pared 7 bases from V and 2 bases from J, leaving 12 bases between. CDR3 in amino acids: CASNPPGAYEQYF. The DNA of the CDR3 is TGTGCCAGCAATCCCCCAGGGGCCTACGAGCAGTACTTC.

The chain links TRBV10-3 to TRBJ1-3; D is possibly TRBD1 (6 bases). Trimming took off 8 bases at V and 4 bases at J, with 12 bases between the two ends. Germline V gene lookup returns CDR1 ENHRY and CDR2 SYGVKD. This CDR3 spans 13 amino acids. As DNA, the CDR3 is TGTGCCATCTCCAGGGGCGAAGGAAACACCATATATTTT. Its translation: CAISRGEGNTIYF.

This clonotype has ten or more counts. V usage is TRBV5-5 and J usage is TRBJ1-2; D unclear. CDR3 size: 17 residues. V lost 0 bases, J lost 2 bases, and 17 bases lay in between. Germline-derived CDR1 and CDR2 are SGHKS and YYEKEE (reference sequence). The CDR3 bases are TGTGCCAGCAGCTTGGCGGCGGGAATCGGTTCCAACTATGGCTACACCTTC. It is translated as CASSLAAGIGSNYGYTF.

Only a few counts were recorded for this clonotype. The V gene is TRBV9, the J gene TRBJ1-6, with D uncertain. V was shortened by 4 bases and J by 5 bases, with 10 bases between the two germline ends. Germline V CDR1 and CDR2: SGDLS, YYNGEE. The CDR3 has 14 amino acids. The CDR3 protein is CASSSHPNNSPLHF. The CDR3 DNA reads TGTGCCAGCAGCTCTCACCCGAATAATTCACCCCTCCACTTT.

Concerning this clonotype itself: A much larger clone is a single base away; this may be a read error. The chain links TRBV2 to TRBJ2-5; no clear D gene. V shed 7 bases and J shed 0 bases, with 9 bases lying between them. Germline V gene lookup returns CDR1 SNHLY and CDR2 FYNNEI. The CDR3 totals 13 residues. The CDR3 coding sequence is TGTGCCAGCAACCCCGGGTACCAAGAGACCCAGTACTTC. Residues: CASNPGYQETQYF.

The chain couples TRBV5-1 to TRBJ1-3; no clear D. The CDR3 length is 16 residues. Germline CDR1 is SGHRS and CDR2 is YFSETQ. Trimming took 3 bases from V and 0 from J, leaving 13 bases between them. This chain's CDR3 is CASSSADSSSGNTIYF. Here the CDR3 DNA reads TGCGCCAGCAGCTCGGCGGACTCGAGCTCTGGAAACACCATATATTTT.

This clonotype was counted at least ten times. The chain is built from TRBV2 and TRBJ2-3; a possible D gene is TRBD1 (6 bases). The CDR3 runs 15 residues. Trimming took 3 bases from V and 1 from J, leaving 11 bases between them. Looked up from germline, CDR1 is SNHLY and CDR2 is FYNNEI. The CDR3 sequence: CASSEGAGGTDTQYF. The CDR3 DNA is TGTGCCAGCAGTGAGGGGGCAGGGGGCACAGATACGCAGTATTTT.

The CDR3, as DNA: TGTGCCAGCACCTCATTACAGGGGGCGAATCAGCCCCAGCATTTT. It encodes CASTSLQGANQPQHF. The chain uses TRBV28 and TRBJ1-5; 9 bases line up with TRBD1. Germline CDR1 is MDHEN and CDR2 is SYDVKM. The ends lost 7 bases at V and 4 bases at J; junction bases unmatched: 8. This CDR3 spans 15 amino acids.

This clonotype came up a few times. The V call is TRBV7-9, the J call TRBJ2-7, with a tentative D call TRBD1 (6 bases). The CDR3 extends over 16 amino acids. The germline CDR1 and CDR2 sequences are SEHNR and FQNEAQ (reference sequence). Trimming shortened V by 1 base and J by 1 base, and 14 bases separated the two germline ends. This CDR3 reads CASSLDRGSLSYEQYF. Written as DNA, the CDR3 is TGTGCCAGCAGCTTAGATAGGGGGTCCCTTTCCTACGAGCAGTACTTC.